What follows is one T cell receptor beta chain and its context. The antigen is not known. The data are from a study of T cell repertoires in cytomegalovirus infection. At the level of the study: CMV epitopes, recently identified HLA-C-restricted and well-studied HLA-B-restricted, were used. Evidence of both CMV infection and a matching HLA type came from public TCR beta signatures. Study findings and constraints: The ex vivo response was dominated by HLA-C-restricted CMV-specific TCR beta clonotypes. Frequencies of public TCR beta families were cumulated, and this identified carriers of CMV plus the relevant HLA.

TCRdb itself ran the reads through MiXCR, one entry per CDR3 protein. Found here are some 500,000 distinct CDR3 sequences, just under 40% of them singletons; the top ten hold around 48%. V lost 5 bases and J lost 0, with 12 bases in between. This CDR3 contains 15 residues. Germline V gene data show CDR1 as MNHNS and CDR2 as SASEGT. The sample in question was cultured PBMCs, obtained from culture after CMV antigen stimulation. The chain has TRBV6-1 and TRBJ2-3; the D is unclear. The origin of this receptor is a human donor in good health (CMV status not recorded). Some clones in this sample may be carry-over from other donors' samples. The CDR3 loop is CASSHTRGSTDTQYF. In DNA, the CDR3 is TGTGCCAGCAGTCATACCCGTGGGAGCACAGATACGCAGTATTTT.